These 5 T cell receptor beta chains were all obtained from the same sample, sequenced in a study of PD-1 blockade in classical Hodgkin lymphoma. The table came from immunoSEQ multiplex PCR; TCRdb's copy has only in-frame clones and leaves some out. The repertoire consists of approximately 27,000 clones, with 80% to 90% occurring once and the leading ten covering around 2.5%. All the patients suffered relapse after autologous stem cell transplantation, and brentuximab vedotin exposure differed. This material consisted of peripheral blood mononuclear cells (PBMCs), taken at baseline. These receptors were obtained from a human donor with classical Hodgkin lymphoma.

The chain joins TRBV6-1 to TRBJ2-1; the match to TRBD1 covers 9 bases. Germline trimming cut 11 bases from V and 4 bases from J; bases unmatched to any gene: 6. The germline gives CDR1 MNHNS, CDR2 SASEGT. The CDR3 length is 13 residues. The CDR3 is CAHWGTGYNEQFF. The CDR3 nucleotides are TGTGCCCACTGGGGGACAGGGTACAATGAGCAGTTCTTC.

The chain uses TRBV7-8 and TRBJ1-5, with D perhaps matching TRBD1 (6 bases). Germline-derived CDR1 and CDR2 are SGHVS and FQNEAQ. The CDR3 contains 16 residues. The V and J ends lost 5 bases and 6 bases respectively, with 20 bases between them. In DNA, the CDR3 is TGTGCCAGCAGCCAGGTGGAAACAGGGTTGGGTCAGCCCCAGCATTTT. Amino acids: CASSQVETGLGQPQHF.

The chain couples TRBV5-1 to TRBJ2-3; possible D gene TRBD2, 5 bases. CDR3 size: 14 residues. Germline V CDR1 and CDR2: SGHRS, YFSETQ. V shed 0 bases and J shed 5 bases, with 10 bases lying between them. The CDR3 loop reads CASSLGLEGDTQYF. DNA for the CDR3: TGCGCCAGCAGCTTGGGCCTAGAGGGAGATACGCAGTATTTT.

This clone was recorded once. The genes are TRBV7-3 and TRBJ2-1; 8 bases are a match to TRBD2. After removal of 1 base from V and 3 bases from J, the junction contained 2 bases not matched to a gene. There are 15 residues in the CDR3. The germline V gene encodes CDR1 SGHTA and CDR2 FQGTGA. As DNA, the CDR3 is TGTGCCAGCAGCTTAAGACGGGGGGGCTACAATGAGCAGTTCTTC. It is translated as CASSLRRGGYNEQFF.

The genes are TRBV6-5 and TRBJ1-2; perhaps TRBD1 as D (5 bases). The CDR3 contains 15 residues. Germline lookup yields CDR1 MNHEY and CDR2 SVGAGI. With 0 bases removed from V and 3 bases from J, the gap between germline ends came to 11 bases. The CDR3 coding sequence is TGTGCCAGCAGTTACTCGAACGCGGGGGACTATGGCTACACCTTC. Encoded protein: CASSYSNAGDYGYTF.